This T cell receptor beta chain was recorded in a study of regulatory T cells in long-lasting Graves disease. The sample's time point: newly diagnosed GD, antithyroid drugs for less than 3 months. Preparation of the TCR library used RNA extracted from PBMCs. According to the study, TCR beta libraries were built with iRepertoire HTBI primers and CDR3-region Arm-PCR. MiXCR, run by TCRdb on the multiplex PCR reads, gives a single entry per CDR3 protein. The repertoire has 350,000 to 500,000 distinct CDR3 sequences, 11% to 15% of them found once; the top ten carry about 15%. CDR1 is MGHRA and CDR2 is YSYEKL in the germline V gene. Trimming removed 3 bases from V and 9 bases from J; junction bases left unmatched: 13. The CDR3 has 16 residues. The same data also contributed to another study, on T cells in Graves' hyperthyroidism and ophthalmopathy.

The chain links TRBV4-1 to TRBJ2-5; 10 nucleotides match TRBD1. The origin of this receptor is a woman between 45 and 60 years old with Graves disease. The material sequenced was peripheral blood mononuclear cells (PBMCs), taken at new diagnosis, from a patient treated with antithyroid drugs. The CDR3 protein is CASSQNIDRGPVAQYF. Written as DNA, the CDR3 is TGCGCCAGCAGCCAGAACATAGACAGGGGGCCGGTGGCCCAGTACTTC.